The sequence of this T cell receptor (beta chain) was determined in a study of T cells in Graves' hyperthyroidism and ophthalmopathy. Study-wide points: Among clonotypes expanded in thyroid above 0.001, most were also found in blood.

Stable Graves' hyperthyroidism denoted no ophthalmopathy progression over 18 months. Fresh 10 ml peripheral blood yielded PBMCs. Germline-derived CDR1 and CDR2 are LGHDT and YNNKEL (reference sequence). V lost 4 bases and J 4 bases, leaving 13 bases between the germline ends. CDR3 length: 15 residues. With regard to this clonotype: Its antigen is not identified.

The source material, RNA transcripts, was used to amplify TCR beta CDR3 regions. First-round RT-PCR with HTBI primers amplified the TCR CDR3 region. Using its own MiXCR run on the multiplex PCR reads, TCRdb lists one record per CDR3 protein. The repertoire includes approximately 320,000 distinct CDR3 sequences, about 15% of them detected once, and roughly a third sits in the top ten. The specimen was blood. The TCR was taken from a man under 40 with Graves' hyperthyroidism. The chain carries TRBV3-1 and TRBJ2-2; the D gene is possibly TRBD1 (8 bases). CDR3 residues: CASSRNRGGTGELFF. In nucleotides, the CDR3 is TGTGCCAGCAGCCGGAACAGGGGGGGCACCGGGGAGCTGTTTTTT.